The source of this T cell receptor beta chain is a study of blood T cell repertoires in COVID-19. Turning to the study itself: The analysed material was cDNA or gDNA that came from T cells, B-cell-depleted T cells, or PBMCs.

Authors' data handling: Amplification of reference gene primers provided the estimated nucleated cell counts. The repertoire was sequenced with immunoSEQ multiplex PCR; TCRdb's copy has only in-frame clones and lacks some. V, J and clone size were drawn from that table, and D and trimming were deduced from the DNA. The sample includes more than 250,000 clones, 88% seen only once; the top ten take about 0.65%. The CDR3 has 16 residues. V lost 4 bases and J 0 bases, leaving 16 bases between the germline ends. CDR1 and CDR2 (germline): WNHNN, SYGVQD (reference sequence). This rearrangement joins TRBV10-1 to TRBJ2-7; D is perhaps TRBD1 (5 bases). The sample comprised peripheral blood. The receptor was isolated from a human donor in a cohort sampled during active COVID-19. The CDR3 bases are TGCGCCAGCAGTGTTGTAATCGCAGGGCGCTCCTACGAGCAGTACTTC. As protein: CASSVVIAGRSYEQYF.